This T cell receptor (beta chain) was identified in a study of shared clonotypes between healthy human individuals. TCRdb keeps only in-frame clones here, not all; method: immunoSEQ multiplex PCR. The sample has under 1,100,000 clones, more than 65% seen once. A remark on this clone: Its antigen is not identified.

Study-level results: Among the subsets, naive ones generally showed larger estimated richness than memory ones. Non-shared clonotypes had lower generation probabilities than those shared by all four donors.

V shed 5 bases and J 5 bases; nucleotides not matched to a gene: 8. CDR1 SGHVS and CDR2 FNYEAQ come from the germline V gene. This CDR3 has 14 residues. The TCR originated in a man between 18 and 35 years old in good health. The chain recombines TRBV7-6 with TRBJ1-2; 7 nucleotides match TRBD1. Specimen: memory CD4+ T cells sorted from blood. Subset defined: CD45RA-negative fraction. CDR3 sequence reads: CASSPSTGTYGYTF. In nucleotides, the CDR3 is TGTGCCAGCAGCCCGTCGACAGGGACTTATGGCTACACCTTC.